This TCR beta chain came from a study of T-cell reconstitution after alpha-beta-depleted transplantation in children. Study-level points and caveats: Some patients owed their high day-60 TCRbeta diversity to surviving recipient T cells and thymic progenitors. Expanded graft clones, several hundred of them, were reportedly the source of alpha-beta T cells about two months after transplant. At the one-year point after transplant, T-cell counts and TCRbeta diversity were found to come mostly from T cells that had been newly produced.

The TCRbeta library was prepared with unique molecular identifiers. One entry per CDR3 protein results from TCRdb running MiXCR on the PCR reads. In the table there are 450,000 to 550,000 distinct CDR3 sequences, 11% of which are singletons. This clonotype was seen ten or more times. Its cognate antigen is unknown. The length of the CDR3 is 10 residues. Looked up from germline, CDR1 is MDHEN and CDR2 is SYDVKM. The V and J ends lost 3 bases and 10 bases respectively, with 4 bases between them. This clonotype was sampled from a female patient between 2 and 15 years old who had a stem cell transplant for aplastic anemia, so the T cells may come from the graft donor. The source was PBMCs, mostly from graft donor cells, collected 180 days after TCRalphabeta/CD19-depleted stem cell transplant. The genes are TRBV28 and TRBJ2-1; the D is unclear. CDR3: CASSLKEQFF. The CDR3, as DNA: TGTGCCAGCAGTTTGAAAGAGCAGTTCTTC.